These T cell receptor beta chains were read from a single sample in a study of cytomegalovirus exposure and HLA in healthy donors. Method: immunoSEQ multiplex PCR; TCRdb's copy keeps in-frame clones and lacks some. There are some 180,000 clones in the sample; around nine tenths occur only once, and around 7.2% lies in the top ten. The sample was PBMCs. All receptors come from a young man in good health and CMV-seropositive. Both conserved end residues are part of each CDR3. A D gene is named only where the DNA matches it firmly. Clone size is stated in some rows and not others, as once, few, many or a class when expanded.

clone_size,d_call,j_call,v_call,cdr3_aa,cdr3_nt
-,-,TRBJ1-1,TRBV11-2,CASSSNREAFF,TGTGCCAGCAGCAGCAACAGGGAAGCTTTCTTT
-,TRBD2,TRBJ2-5,TRBV5-1,CASSLAGALDQETQYF,TGCGCCAGCAGCTTAGCGGGGGCCCTAGACCAAGAGACCCAGTACTTC
few,TRBD2,TRBJ2-7,TRBV28,CASRAGGQANYEQYF,TGTGCCAGCAGAGCGGGAGGGCAGGCAAACTACGAGCAGTACTTC
-,-,TRBJ1-1,TRBV2,CASSLGQIGTEAFF,TGTGCCAGCAGTCTGGGCCAAATCGGAACTGAAGCTTTCTTT
-,TRBD2,TRBJ2-7,TRBV19,CATKPQASGAYEQYF,TGTGCCACTAAGCCGCAGGCTAGCGGGGCCTACGAGCAGTACTTC
-,-,TRBJ2-6,TRBV5-4,CASSLVVPGANVLTF,TGTGCCAGCAGCTTGGTGGTACCCGGGGCCAACGTCCTGACTTTC
-,TRBD1,TRBJ1-1,TRBV18,CASSLGQQGTGAEAFF,TGTGCCAGCTCACTCGGACAGCAGGGGACAGGAGCTGAAGCTTTCTTT
-,TRBD1,TRBJ1-6,TRBV6-5,CASSYRTGMGSPLHF,TGTGCCAGCAGTTATAGGACAGGGATGGGTTCACCCCTCCACTTT
-,-,TRBJ1-2,TRBV6-1,CASRGVPAGRDGYTF,TGTGCCAGCAGGGGGGTGCCGGCCGGGAGGGATGGCTACACCTTC
few,-,TRBJ2-7,TRBV7-7,CASSPNTGSYEQYF,TGTGCTAGCAGCCCGAACACGGGATCCTACGAGCAGTACTTC
-,TRBD1,TRBJ2-1,TRBV5-1,CASSSQGASYNEQFF,TGCGCCAGCAGCTCCCAGGGGGCTTCCTACAATGAGCAGTTCTTC
-,-,TRBJ2-7,TRBV13,CASSEPGLGSYEQYF,TGTGCCAGCAGCGAACCGGGACTGGGCTCCTACGAGCAGTACTTC
-,TRBD2,TRBJ2-7,TRBV15,CATSSGLLTSGVYEQYF,TGTGCCACCAGCAGTGGTCTCCTTACTAGCGGGGTCTACGAGCAGTACTTC
-,-,TRBJ1-1,TRBV4-1,CASSQGIEHPNTEAFF,TGCGCCAGCAGCCAAGGAATAGAGCACCCGAACACTGAAGCTTTCTTT
-,-,TRBJ1-3,TRBV29-1,CIGIDSGNTIYF,TGCATCGGGATTGACTCTGGAAACACCATATATTTT
few,-,TRBJ1-6,TRBV9,CASSVGDRGNSPLHF,TGTGCCAGCAGCGTAGGGGATAGGGGTAATTCACCCCTCCACTTT
-,-,TRBJ2-7,TRBV10-3,CAISDRGYYEQYF,TGTGCCATCAGTGACCGGGGTTATTACGAGCAGTACTTC
-,TRBD1,TRBJ2-5,TRBV6-1,CASSARGRRETQYF,TGTGCCAGCAGTGCGAGGGGGCGCAGAGAGACCCAGTACTTC
few,TRBD1,TRBJ1-4,TRBV9,CASRGTGTNEKLFF,TGTGCCAGCCGGGGGACAGGGACTAATGAAAAACTGTTTTTT
-,TRBD2,TRBJ2-7,TRBV27,CASIAGLAGGRAPYEQYF,TGTGCCAGCATAGCCGGACTAGCGGGGGGAAGGGCCCCCTACGAGCAGTACTTC
few,-,TRBJ2-5,TRBV9,CASSVQETQYF,TGTGCCAGCAGCGTTCAAGAGACCCAGTACTTC
-,-,TRBJ1-1,TRBV5-1,CASSLAGGLNTEAFF,TGCGCCAGCAGCTTGGCTGGGGGCTTGAACACTGAAGCTTTCTTT
few,-,TRBJ2-7,TRBV27,CASTDPDEGDRGAYEQYF,TGTGCCAGCACCGACCCCGACGAGGGGGACCGGGGGGCCTACGAGCAGTACTTC
-,TRBD1,TRBJ1-3,TRBV5-6,CASSLEADRFGNTIYF,TGTGCCAGCAGCTTGGAAGCGGACAGGTTTGGAAACACCATATATTTT
-,-,TRBJ1-3,TRBV9,CASSARDRETSSGNTIYF,TGTGCCAGCAGCGCGAGGGACCGGGAGACCAGCTCTGGAAACACCATATATTTT
once,-,TRBJ1-2,TRBV5-6,CASSLIQGDGYTF,TGTGCCAGCAGCTTGATTCAGGGAGATGGCTACACCTTC
-,-,TRBJ1-3,TRBV11-2,CASSPGYSGNTIYF,TGTGCCAGCAGCCCGGGGTACTCTGGAAACACCATATATTTT
-,-,TRBJ1-2,TRBV4-1,CASSQDPPLRHGYTF,TGCGCCAGCAGCCAAGACCCACCCTTACGGCATGGCTACACCTTC
once,-,TRBJ2-5,TRBV7-3,CASSLTSGQETQYF,TGTGCCAGCAGCTTAACTAGCGGCCAAGAGACCCAGTACTTC